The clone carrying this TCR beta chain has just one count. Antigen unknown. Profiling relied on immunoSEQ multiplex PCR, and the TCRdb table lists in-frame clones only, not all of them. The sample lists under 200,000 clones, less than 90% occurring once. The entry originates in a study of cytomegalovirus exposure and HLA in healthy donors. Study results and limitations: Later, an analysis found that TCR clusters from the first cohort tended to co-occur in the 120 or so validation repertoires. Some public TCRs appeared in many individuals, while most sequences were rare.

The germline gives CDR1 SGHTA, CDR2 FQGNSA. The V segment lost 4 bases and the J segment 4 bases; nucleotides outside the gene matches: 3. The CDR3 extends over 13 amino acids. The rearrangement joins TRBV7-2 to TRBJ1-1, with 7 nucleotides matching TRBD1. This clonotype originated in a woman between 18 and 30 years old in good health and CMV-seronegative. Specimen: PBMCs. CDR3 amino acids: CASSSQGGTEAFF. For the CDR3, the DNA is TGTGCCAGCAGCTCCCAGGGGGGCACTGAAGCTTTCTTT.